This T cell receptor (beta chain) was recorded in a study of blood T cell repertoires in COVID-19. Study at large: Sources were T cells, B-cell-depleted T cells, or PBMCs; the material itself was cDNA or gDNA.

CDR3 length: 15 amino acids. The germline V gene encodes CDR1 SGHNT and CDR2 YYREEE (reference sequence). V lost 0 bases to trimming and J lost 7 bases, with 14 bases between them. Participants came from some 26 US areas, aged roughly 18 to 95 years. In the original analysis: Reference gene primer amplification in the assay estimated nucleated cell counts. Method: immunoSEQ multiplex PCR; TCRdb's copy keeps in-frame clones and lacks some. That table is the source of V, J and clone size, and D and trimming were worked out from the DNA. This table has some 250,000 clones, roughly nine tenths appearing once.

This clonotype was sampled from a human donor in a cohort exposed to, infected with or recovered from COVID-19 (not recorded which). The donor label of this sample is uncertain. Material for sequencing was PBMCs or T cells enriched from blood (not recorded which). The J gene is TRBJ2-1, the V gene TRBV5-4; a possible D gene is TRBD1 (5 bases). For the CDR3, the DNA is TGTGCCAGCAGCTTGGGGGGCCAGAGGCGGAATGAGCAGTTCTTC. Its protein product is CASSLGGQRRNEQFF.